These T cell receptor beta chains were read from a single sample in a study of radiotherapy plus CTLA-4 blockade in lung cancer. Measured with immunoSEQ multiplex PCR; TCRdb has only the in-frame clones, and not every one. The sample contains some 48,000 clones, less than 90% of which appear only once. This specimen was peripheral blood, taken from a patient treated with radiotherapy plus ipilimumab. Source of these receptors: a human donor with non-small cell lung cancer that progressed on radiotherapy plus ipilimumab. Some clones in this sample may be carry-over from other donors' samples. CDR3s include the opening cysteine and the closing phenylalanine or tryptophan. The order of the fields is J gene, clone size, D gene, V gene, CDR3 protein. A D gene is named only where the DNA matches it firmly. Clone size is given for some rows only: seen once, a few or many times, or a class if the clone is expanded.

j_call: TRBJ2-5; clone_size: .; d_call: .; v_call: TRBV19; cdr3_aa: CASSRPGIVETQYF
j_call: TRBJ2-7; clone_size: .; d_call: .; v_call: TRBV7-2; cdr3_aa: CASSLAGGLSYEQYF
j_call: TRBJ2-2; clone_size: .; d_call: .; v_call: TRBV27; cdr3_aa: CASSRNRDTGELFF
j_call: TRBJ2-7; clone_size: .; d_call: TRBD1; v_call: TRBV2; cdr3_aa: CASSPGQGSYEQYF
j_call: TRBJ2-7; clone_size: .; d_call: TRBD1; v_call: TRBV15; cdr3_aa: CATSRVVGTGNYEQYF
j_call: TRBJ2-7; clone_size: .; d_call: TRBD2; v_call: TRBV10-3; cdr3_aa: CATLGTSGTYEQYF
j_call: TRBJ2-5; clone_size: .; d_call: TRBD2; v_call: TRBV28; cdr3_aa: CASTLAGQRWETQYF
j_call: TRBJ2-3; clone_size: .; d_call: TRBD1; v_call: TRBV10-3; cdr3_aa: CATGQGDTDTQYF
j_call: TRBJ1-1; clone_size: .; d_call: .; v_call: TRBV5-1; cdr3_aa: CASSLGSAGEAFF
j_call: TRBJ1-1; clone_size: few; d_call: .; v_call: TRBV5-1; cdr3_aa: CASSAGRGEAFF
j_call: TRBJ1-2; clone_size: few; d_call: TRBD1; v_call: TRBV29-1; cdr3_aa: CSVGTGGDYGYTF
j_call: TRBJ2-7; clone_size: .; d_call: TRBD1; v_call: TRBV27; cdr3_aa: CASSPLGQHYEQYF
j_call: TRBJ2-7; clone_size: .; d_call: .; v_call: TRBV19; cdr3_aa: CASSKAGSYEQYF
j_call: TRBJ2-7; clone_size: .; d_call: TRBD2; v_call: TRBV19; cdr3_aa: CASSIGGWEGRADSSYEQYF
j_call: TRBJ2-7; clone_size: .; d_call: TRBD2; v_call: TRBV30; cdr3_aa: CAWSVRYSGGAHEQYF
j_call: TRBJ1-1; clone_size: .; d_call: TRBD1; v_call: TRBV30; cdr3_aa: CAWSGQGMNTEAFF
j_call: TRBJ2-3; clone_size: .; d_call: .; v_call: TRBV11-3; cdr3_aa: CASSPSAASTDTQYF
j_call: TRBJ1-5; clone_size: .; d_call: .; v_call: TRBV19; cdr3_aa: CASSMVWGYRDGNQPQHF
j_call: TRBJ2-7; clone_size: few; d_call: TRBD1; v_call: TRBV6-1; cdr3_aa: CASSEEQGDTYEQYF
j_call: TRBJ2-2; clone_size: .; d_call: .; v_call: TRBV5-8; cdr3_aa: CASSLGPGTNTGELFF
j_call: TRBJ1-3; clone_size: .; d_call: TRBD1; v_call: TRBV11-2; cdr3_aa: CASSVTGGASGNTIYF
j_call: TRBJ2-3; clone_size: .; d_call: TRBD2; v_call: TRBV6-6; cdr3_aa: CASSKLAGVDTQYF
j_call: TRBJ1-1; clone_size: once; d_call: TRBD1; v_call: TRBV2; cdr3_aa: CASRAPWTGGASAEAFF
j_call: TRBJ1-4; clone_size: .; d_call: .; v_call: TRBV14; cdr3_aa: CASSLRTPGEREKLFF
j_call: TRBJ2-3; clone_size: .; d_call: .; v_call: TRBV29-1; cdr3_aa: CSVGGGVGADTQYF
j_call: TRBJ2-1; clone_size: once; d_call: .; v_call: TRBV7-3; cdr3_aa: CASSPRGSRSNEQFF
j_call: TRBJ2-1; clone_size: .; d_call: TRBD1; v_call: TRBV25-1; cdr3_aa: CASQLDRGTYNEQFF
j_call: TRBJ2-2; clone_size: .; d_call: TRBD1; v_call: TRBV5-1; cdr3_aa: CASSSGQGANGELFF
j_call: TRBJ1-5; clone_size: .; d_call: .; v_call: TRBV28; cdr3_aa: CASSLSQSNQPQHF
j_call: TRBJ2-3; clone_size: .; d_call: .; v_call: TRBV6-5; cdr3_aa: CASSFGGNPLGTQYF